This TCR beta chain derives from a study of shared clonotypes between healthy human individuals. TCRdb's copy holds only in-frame clones and misses some; the assay was immunoSEQ multiplex PCR. This sample has roughly 1.4 million clones, with around 98.5% found just once. CDR3 length: 16 amino acids. With V trimmed by 5 bases and J by 5 bases, 10 bases remained unmatched. Germline lookup yields CDR1 LNHDA and CDR2 SQIVND (reference sequence). The V and J genes are TRBV19 and TRBJ2-1; TRBD2 matches at 9 bases. The receptor's source is a man aged 30 to 39 in good health. Sequences were obtained from naive CD4+ T cells sorted from blood. Noted subset: CD45RA+ positively selected. The CDR3 region has the DNA TGTGCCAGTAGTGAAGCGGGACTAGCTATTGACAATGAGCAGTTCTTC. Amino acids: CASSEAGLAIDNEQFF.